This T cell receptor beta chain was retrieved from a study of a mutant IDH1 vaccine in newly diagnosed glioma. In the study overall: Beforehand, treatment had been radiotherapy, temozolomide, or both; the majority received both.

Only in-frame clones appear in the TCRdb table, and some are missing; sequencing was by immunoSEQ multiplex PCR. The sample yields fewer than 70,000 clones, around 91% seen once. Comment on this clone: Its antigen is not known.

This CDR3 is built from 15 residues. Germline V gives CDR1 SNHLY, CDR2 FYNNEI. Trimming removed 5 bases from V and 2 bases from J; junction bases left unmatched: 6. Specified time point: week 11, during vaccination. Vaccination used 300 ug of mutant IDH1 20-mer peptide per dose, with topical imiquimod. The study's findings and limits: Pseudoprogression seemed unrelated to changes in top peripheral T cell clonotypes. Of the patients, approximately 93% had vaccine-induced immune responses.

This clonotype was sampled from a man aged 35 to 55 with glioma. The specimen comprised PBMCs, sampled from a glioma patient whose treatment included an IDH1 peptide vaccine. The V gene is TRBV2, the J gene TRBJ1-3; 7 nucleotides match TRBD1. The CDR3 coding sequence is TGTGCCAGCAGTCCCGGGACAGTGGCTGGAAACACCATATATTTT. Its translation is CASSPGTVAGNTIYF.